One and the same sample provided the 29 T cell receptor beta chains below, sequenced in a study of cytomegalovirus exposure and HLA in healthy donors. It was with 60 Vbeta and 13 Jbeta primers that the PCR ran. TCRdb keeps only in-frame clones here, not all; method: immunoSEQ multiplex PCR. Of about 160,000 clones in the sample, roughly 85% were seen once. Sequenced material: PBMCs. The source of these receptors is a woman aged 30 to 39 in good health and CMV-seronegative.

V is TRBV15 and J is TRBJ2-3, with 7 bases matching TRBD1. Unmatched junction bases numbered 4, after V lost 1 base and J lost 6 bases. The germline V gene encodes CDR1 LNHNV and CDR2 YYDKDF (reference sequence). This CDR3 region has 14 residues. This CDR3 is CATSRGGDSDTQYF. The CDR3 nucleotides read TGTGCCACCAGCAGAGGAGGGGACAGTGATACGCAGTATTTT.

V and J are TRBV2 and TRBJ1-1; D gene uncertain. CDR1 and CDR2 (germline): SNHLY, FYNNEI. The V and J ends lost 8 bases and 8 bases respectively, with 9 bases between them. This CDR3 is built from 10 residues. CDR3: CASPSGEAFF. CDR3 coding DNA: TGTGCCAGCCCGTCGGGGGAAGCTTTCTTT.

This chain joins TRBV15 and TRBJ1-4; the D gene is possibly TRBD1 (6 bases). CDR3 length equals 14 residues. From germline, CDR1 is LNHNV and CDR2 YYDKDF (reference sequence). V was trimmed by 2 bases and J by 4 bases, leaving 8 bases between them. DNA for the CDR3: TGTGCCACCAGCAGAACAGGGAATAATGAAAAACTGTTTTTT. Its protein product is CATSRTGNNEKLFF.

The chain carries TRBV21-1 and TRBJ2-1; TRBD1 is taken as the D call from the table, unchecked against the DNA. TRBV21-1 is tagged as a pseudogene. The CDR3 has 19 residues. In DNA, the CDR3 is TGTGCCAGCCCCAGTGGGGACAGGGGGCGAATACATCCAGGGAATGAGCAGTTCTTC. Translating it yields CASPSGDRGRIHPGNEQFF.

The chain has TRBV29-1 and TRBJ2-7; TRBD1 matches at 9 bases. Germline values: CDR1 SQVTM, CDR2 ANQGSEA. The CDR3 consists of 12 residues. Trimming removed 5 bases from V and 7 bases from J; junction bases left unmatched: 6. CDR3 nucleotides: TGCAGCGTTCAGGGACAGGGCGAAGAGCAGTACTTC. Its protein is CSVQGQGEEQYF.

The CDR3 DNA reads as TGTGCCATCAACGACGGGGGGACAGGGTTCACTGAAGCTTTCTTT. Protein sequence: CAINDGGTGFTEAFF. The chain is built from TRBV10-3 and TRBJ1-1, with 9 bases lining up with TRBD1. The trim removed 7 bases at V and 4 bases at J, leaving 10 bases unmatched. The CDR3 sequence is 15 residues long. Germline CDR1 and CDR2: ENHRY and SYGVKD.

The rearrangement joins TRBV27 to TRBJ2-5; 12 bases are a match to TRBD2. V was pared by 6 bases and J by 4 bases, with 3 bases of the junction left unmatched. Germline CDR1 is MNHEY and CDR2 is SMNVEV (reference sequence). CDR3 length: 14 residues. CDR3 protein: CASRSSGRAETQYF. The CDR3 DNA reads as TGTGCCAGCAGGTCTAGCGGGAGGGCAGAGACCCAGTACTTC.

The gene calls are TRBV2 and TRBJ1-2; D may be TRBD1 (5 bases). Germline V gene lookup returns CDR1 SNHLY and CDR2 FYNNEI. The CDR3 contains 13 residues. Trimming stripped 4 bases from V and 8 bases from J, with 14 bases between. In DNA, the CDR3 is TGTGCCAGCAGTGTCGCAGGGCAGTGGGGCTACACCTTC. It is translated as CASSVAGQWGYTF.

The V gene is TRBV10-3, the J gene TRBJ1-2, with a possible D match to TRBD1 (5 bases). Looked up from germline, CDR1 is ENHRY and CDR2 is SYGVKD. Trimming removed 9 bases at V and 4 bases at J, with 12 bases between. The CDR3 is made up of 12 amino acids. Here the CDR3 reads CAIRSDSYGYTF. The DNA for the CDR3 is TGTGCCATAAGATCCGACAGCTATGGCTACACCTTC.

The chain carries TRBV7-9 and TRBJ1-1, with TRBD1 matching 10 bases. Germline assignment: CDR1 SEHNR and CDR2 FQNEAQ (reference sequence). The CDR3 extends over 16 amino acids. J was trimmed by 1 base and V by 5 bases; bases with no gene match: 7. The CDR3: CASSGEGQGPNTEAFF. CDR3 bases: TGTGCCAGCAGCGGGGAGGGACAGGGGCCGAACACTGAAGCTTTCTTT.

The chain has TRBV5-1 and TRBJ1-2; 12 bases line up with TRBD1. Germline assignment: CDR1 SGHRS and CDR2 YFSETQ. Losses at the gene ends were 4 bases for V and 8 bases for J; bases not matched to a gene: 6. The CDR3 runs to 14 residues. CDR3 DNA sequence: TGCGCCAGCAGCGTGGGACAGGGGGCAAAGGGCTACACCTTC. Translation: CASSVGQGAKGYTF.

The V gene is TRBV18, the J gene TRBJ2-7; TRBD1 aligns across 9 bases. CDR1 KGHSH and CDR2 LQKENI come from the germline V gene. The J segment lost 6 bases and the V segment lost 2 bases, leaving 14 bases of the junction unmatched. CDR3 length: 17 residues. This CDR3 reads CASSPDTTTGGIGEQYF. The CDR3 region has the DNA TGTGCCAGCTCACCAGATACGACGACAGGGGGAATAGGCGAGCAGTACTTC.

This rearrangement joins TRBV5-8 to TRBJ1-5; 9 nucleotides line up with TRBD1. Germline V gene lookup returns CDR1 SGHTS and CDR2 YDEGEE. This CDR3 region has 18 residues. V gave up 1 base and J gave up 0 bases; unmatched junction bases: 8. The CDR3 DNA reads as TGTGCCAGCAGCTTGTGGACAGGGGACCACCATAGCAATCAGCCCCAGCATTTT. Translating gives CASSLWTGDHHSNQPQHF.

The chain joins TRBV6-5 to TRBJ1-1, with D maybe TRBD1 (6 bases). V lost 4 bases and J lost 1, with 7 bases in between. Per germline, CDR1 MNHEY and CDR2 SVGAGI. The CDR3 covers 13 residues. The CDR3 loop is CASSFRGNTEAFF. The CDR3 DNA reads as TGTGCCAGCAGTTTCAGGGGGAACACTGAAGCTTTCTTT.

The V gene is TRBV5-1, the J gene TRBJ2-1; TRBD1 matches at 11 bases. The CDR3 runs to 16 residues. The V gene end was trimmed by 3 bases and the J gene end by 8 bases; junction bases not matched to a gene: 10. The germline gives CDR1 SGHRS, CDR2 YFSETQ. CDR3 coding DNA: TGCGCCAGCAGCTGGACGGGACAGGGGGGTTTAGATGAGCAGTTCTTC. Amino acid sequence: CASSWTGQGGLDEQFF.

This clone appeared a single time. The chain joins TRBV28 to TRBJ1-4, with 7 bases aligning to TRBD1. The germline V gene encodes CDR1 MDHEN and CDR2 SYDVKM. J gave up 8 bases and V 5 bases, and 11 bases lay outside the gene matches. CDR3 size: 15 residues. The CDR3 DNA reads as TGTGCCAGCAGTCTAGGGGGCGCGGGTAGAGAAAAACTGTTTTTT. It codes for CASSLGGAGREKLFF.

This chain links TRBV11-3 with TRBJ2-4; TRBD2 is a possible D gene (5 bases). Germline V gene lookup returns CDR1 SGHNT and CDR2 YENEEA. The CDR3 spans 15 residues. Trimming removed 0 bases at V and 8 bases at J, with 14 bases between. The CDR3 protein is CASSLEFGSGDIQYF. CDR3 DNA: TGTGCCAGCAGCTTAGAATTCGGGTCCGGGGACATTCAGTACTTC.

V and J are TRBV7-2 and TRBJ1-2; no clear D gene. The length of the CDR3 is 11 residues. V was pared by 3 bases and J by 4 bases, with 3 bases between. Germline V lookup: CDR1 SGHTA, CDR2 FQGNSA. CDR3: CASSFLYGYTF. The CDR3 nucleotides read TGTGCCAGCAGCTTCCTCTATGGCTACACCTTC.

CDR3 DNA sequence: TGTGCCAGCTCATCTCTAGACGGGTCCTACAATGAGCAGTTCTTC. It specifies CASSSLDGSYNEQFF. The chain has TRBV18 and TRBJ2-1, with D uncertain. V was cut by 5 bases and J by 1 base, with 12 bases left in between. The CDR3 totals 15 residues. CDR1 KGHSH and CDR2 LQKENI come from the germline V gene.

This clone appeared once. The V call is TRBV7-8, the J call TRBJ2-5; TRBD1 agrees at 9 bases. CDR1 is SGHVS, CDR2 FQNEAQ, per germline. This CDR3 contains 17 residues. The V gene end was trimmed by 5 bases and the J gene end by 4 bases; junction bases not matched to a gene: 14. The CDR3 coding sequence is TGTGCCAGCAGCCTCGTTTACCGGGACAGGGATGGAGAGACCCAGTACTTC. Its protein product is CASSLVYRDRDGETQYF. The full variable domain, in which reference TRBV7-8 and TRBJ2-5 provide the parts outside the CDR3, is GAGVSQSPRYKVAKRGQDVALRCDPISGHVSLFWYQQALGQGPEFLTYFQNEAQLDKSGLPSDRFFAERPEGSVSTLKIQRTQQEDSAVYLCASSLVYRDRDGETQYFGPGTRLLVL.

This clone was recorded only once. CDR3 nucleotide sequence: TGTGCCAGAATGGGGGTCCGGGACTCCTTATACGAGCAGTACTTC. This translates into CARMGVRDSLYEQYF. This chain connects TRBV19 to TRBJ2-7; a possible D gene is TRBD2 (6 bases). The length of the CDR3 is 15 residues. Germline V lookup: CDR1 LNHDA, CDR2 SQIVND (reference sequence). The germline V and J ends were trimmed by 9 bases and 4 bases, with 22 bases remaining between them.

The chain combines TRBV7-8 with TRBJ1-6; D is ambiguous. This CDR3 comprises 15 residues. The V end lost 6 bases, the J end lost 3 bases, and 12 bases lay between the germline ends. CDR1 SGHVS and CDR2 FQNEAQ come from the germline V gene. The DNA of the CDR3 is TGTGCCAGCAGTCGGGGTTTTGGCTATAATTCACCCCTCCACTTT. Protein: CASSRGFGYNSPLHF.

The chain uses TRBV4-1 and TRBJ2-5; D perhaps matches TRBD2 (6 bases). V was cut by 4 bases and J by 1 base, with 10 bases left in between. Germline V gene sequence: CDR1 MGHRA, CDR2 YSYEKL. The CDR3 consists of 14 residues. The chain's CDR3 is CASSPTGLQETQYF. Written as DNA, the CDR3 is TGCGCCAGCAGCCCCACGGGACTCCAAGAGACCCAGTACTTC.

The gene calls are TRBV29-1 and TRBJ2-7; D is uncertain. V was shortened by 4 bases and J by 2 bases, with 9 bases between the two germline ends. This CDR3 is built from 12 residues. Germline CDR1 is SQVTM and CDR2 is ANQGSEA. The CDR3 loop is CSVAGKPYEQYF. The CDR3 nucleotides are TGCAGCGTTGCAGGAAAGCCCTACGAGCAGTACTTC.

CDR3 residues: CASSLAGASSYEQYF. Written as DNA, the CDR3 is TGTGCCAGCAGTTTAGCGGGCGCGAGCTCCTACGAGCAGTACTTC. The chain uses TRBV6-6 and TRBJ2-7; the match to TRBD2 covers 7 bases. Germline values: CDR1 MNHNY, CDR2 SVGAGI (reference sequence). CDR3 length equals 15 residues. Trimming removed 4 bases from V and 0 bases from J; junction bases left unmatched: 6.

This clone was counted a single time. This chain connects TRBV6-1 to TRBJ2-5; TRBD2 is a possible D gene (7 bases). In germline, CDR1 is MNHNS, CDR2 SASEGT. V was trimmed by 11 bases and J by 11 bases, leaving 15 bases between them. The CDR3 contains 10 residues. Written as DNA, the CDR3 is TGTGCCGTTAAGGGGGGGGAGCAGTACTTC. This codes for CAVKGGEQYF.

The V and J genes are TRBV5-4 and TRBJ1-2; 10 bases fit TRBD1. V shed 4 bases and J 7 bases; nucleotides not matched to a gene: 10. This CDR3 is 15 amino acids long. Germline V CDR1 and CDR2: SGHNT, YYREEE (reference sequence). CDR3 amino acids: CASSRGGTGAVGYTF. The CDR3 nucleotides are TGTGCCAGCAGCCGAGGGGGGACAGGGGCGGTTGGCTACACCTTC.

The chain couples TRBV9 to TRBJ1-5; weak D call: TRBD1 (5 bases). The CDR3 has 14 residues. Trimming stripped 0 bases from V and 3 bases from J, with 7 bases between. CDR1 SGDLS and CDR2 YYNGEE come from the germline V gene. The CDR3 region has the DNA TGTGCCAGCAGCGTAGCGGACAACAATCAGCCCCAGCATTTT. It is translated as CASSVADNNQPQHF. Complete variable domain (other parts from reference TRBV9 and TRBJ1-5): DSGVTQTPKHLITATGQRVTLRCSPRSGDLSVYWYQQSLDQGLQFLIQYYNGEERAKGNILERFSAQQFPDLHSELNLSSLELGDSALYFCASSVADNNQPQHFGDGTRLSIL.

The chain links TRBV21-1 to TRBJ2-7; the table's D call of TRBD2 was not tested on the DNA. TRBV21-1 is annotated as a pseudogene. CDR3 length equals 15 residues. In DNA form, the CDR3 reads TGTGCCAGCAGCAAAGAGGAGCGGGAGTGGTACGAGCAGTACTTC. Protein: CASSKEEREWYEQYF.